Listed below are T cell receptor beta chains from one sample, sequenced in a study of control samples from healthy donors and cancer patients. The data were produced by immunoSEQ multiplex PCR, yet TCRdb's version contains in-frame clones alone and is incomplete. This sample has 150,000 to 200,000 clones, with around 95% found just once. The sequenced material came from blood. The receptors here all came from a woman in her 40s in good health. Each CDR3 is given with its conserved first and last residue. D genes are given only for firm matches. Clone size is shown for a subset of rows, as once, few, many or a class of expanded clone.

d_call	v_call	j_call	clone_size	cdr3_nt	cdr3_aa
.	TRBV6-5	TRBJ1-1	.	TGTGCCAGCATTTCCACGTACACTGAAGCTTTCTTT	CASISTYTEAFF
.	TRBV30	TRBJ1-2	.	TGTGCCTGGAGTGCTTTATATGGCTACACCTTC	CAWSALYGYTF
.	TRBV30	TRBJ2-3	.	TGTGCCTGGGGCGGGGGCACAGATACGCAGTATTTT	CAWGGGTDTQYF
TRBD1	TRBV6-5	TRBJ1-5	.	TGTGCCAGCAGTTACTCGAGGAGGGGGCGGCAGCCCCAGCATTTT	CASSYSRRGRQPQHF
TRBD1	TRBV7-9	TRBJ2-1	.	TGTGCCAGCAGCTCGCGCCGGGACAGGCCCTTCGGTGAGCAGTTCTTC	CASSSRRDRPFGEQFF
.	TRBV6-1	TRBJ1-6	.	TGTGCCAGCAGTGAAGTCCTAACAGGGATCGATTCACCCCTCCACTTT	CASSEVLTGIDSPLHF
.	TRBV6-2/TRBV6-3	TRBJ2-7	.	TGTGCCAGCAGCCAAGCTCCGGCCTACGAGCAGTACTTC	CASSQAPAYEQYF
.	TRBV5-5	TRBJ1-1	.	TGTGCCAGCAGCCCAACACCCTACAGGGCGAACACTGAAGCTTTCTTT	CASSPTPYRANTEAFF
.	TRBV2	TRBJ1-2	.	TGTGCCAGCGGTGAGGAACACTATGGCTACACCTTC	CASGEEHYGYTF
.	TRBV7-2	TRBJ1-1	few	TGTGCCAGCAGCCTGGGGACTATGAACACTGAAGCTTTCTTT	CASSLGTMNTEAFF
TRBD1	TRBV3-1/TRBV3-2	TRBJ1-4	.	TGTGCCAGCAGCCAAGCCCGGGACAGCCTTAATGAAAAACTGTTTTTT	CASSQARDSLNEKLFF
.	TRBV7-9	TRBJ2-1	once	TGTGCCAGCAGCTTTTCCGGGACAGCCGGGACTAGGAAGGGCAATGAGCAGTTCTTC	CASSFSGTAGTRKGNEQFF
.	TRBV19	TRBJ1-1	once	TGTGCCAGTAGTATGAACGTATACACTGAAGCTTTCTTT	CASSMNVYTEAFF
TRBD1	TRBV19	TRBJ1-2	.	TGTGCCAGTAGTATTGGATACGACAGGGACTATGGCTACACCTTC	CASSIGYDRDYGYTF
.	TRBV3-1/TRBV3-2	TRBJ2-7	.	TGTGCCAGCGGTTTCGGCACCGCCTACGAGCAGTACTTC	CASGFGTAYEQYF
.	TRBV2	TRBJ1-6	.	TGTGCCAGCGGGAGGGGAGGCAGGTCACCCCTCCACTTT	CASGRGGRSPLHF
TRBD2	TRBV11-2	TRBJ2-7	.	TGTGCCAGCAGGACTAGCGGGAGTTTGTACGAGCAGTACTTC	CASRTSGSLYEQYF
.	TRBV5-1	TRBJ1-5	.	TGCGCCAGCAGACCGGACCCTTCCAATCAGCCCCAGCATTTT	CASRPDPSNQPQHF
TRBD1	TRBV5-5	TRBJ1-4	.	TGTGCCAGCAGCTTTTCCGGGACAGGGACCGAAAAACTGTTTTTT	CASSFSGTGTEKLFF
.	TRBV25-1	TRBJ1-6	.	TGTGCCAGCAGTGAATCTTTTTTGTCACAGAATAATTCACCCCTCCACTTT	CASSESFLSQNNSPLHF
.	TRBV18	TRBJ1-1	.	TGTGCCAGCTCACCAACAGTGCTGAACACTGAAGCTTTCTTT	CASSPTVLNTEAFF
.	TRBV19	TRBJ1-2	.	TGTGCCAGTAGTATATGGAGCCCCGACGGCTACACCTTC	CASSIWSPDGYTF
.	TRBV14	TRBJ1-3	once	TGTGCCAGCAGCCAGGGCTTGGGGTACACCATATATTTT	CASSQGLGYTIYF
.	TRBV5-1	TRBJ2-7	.	TGCGCCAGCAGCTTGGATAGGTCAGAGCAGTACTTC	CASSLDRSEQYF
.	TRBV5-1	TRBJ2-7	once	TGCGCCAGCAGCTTGGAACACCTGGGAGACGAGCAGTACTTC	CASSLEHLGDEQYF
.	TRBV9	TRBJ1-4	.	TGTGCCAGCAGCGTAGCGGGACAACCTAATGAAAAACTGTTTTTT	CASSVAGQPNEKLFF
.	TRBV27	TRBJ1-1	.	TGTGCCAGCAGTTTCCGCGGAGGGGGTCCGGACACTGAAGCTTTCTTT	CASSFRGGGPDTEAFF
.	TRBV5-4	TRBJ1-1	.	TGTGCCAGCAGCTTGGAGAGGTGGAACACTGAAGCTTTCTTT	CASSLERWNTEAFF
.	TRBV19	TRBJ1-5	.	TGTGCCAGTAGTATGGGGCAGGGAGGGAATCAGCCCCAGCATTTT	CASSMGQGGNQPQHF
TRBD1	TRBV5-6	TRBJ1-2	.	TGTGCCAGCAGCTTTTTCTCAGGGGGACAAAGCCCGCTGCGGGGCTACACCTTC	CASSFFSGGQSPLRGYTF
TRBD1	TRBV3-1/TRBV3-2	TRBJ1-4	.	TGTGCCAGCAGCCCGTCCTCGACAGGGGGTAATGAAAAACTGTTTTTT	CASSPSSTGGNEKLFF
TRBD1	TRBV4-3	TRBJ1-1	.	TGCGCCAGCAGCCCCAGGGGACAGGGTCGGAACACTGAAGCTTTCTTT	CASSPRGQGRNTEAFF
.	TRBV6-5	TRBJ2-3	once	TGTGCCAGCAGTTACCTTAGCGGAACTAGCACAGATACGCAGTATTTT	CASSYLSGTSTDTQYF
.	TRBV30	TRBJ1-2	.	TGTGCCTGGCCCGGGACAAGGAGGAGAACTAACTATGGCTACACCTTC	CAWPGTRRRTNYGYTF
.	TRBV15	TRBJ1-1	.	TGTGCCACCAGCAGAGATCTAGCAAGGAACACTGAAGCTTTCTTT	CATSRDLARNTEAFF
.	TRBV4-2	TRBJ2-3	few	TGTGCCAGCAGCCAAGGAGAGGGGAGGAGCACAGATACGCAGTATTTT	CASSQGEGRSTDTQYF
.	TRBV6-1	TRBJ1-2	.	TGTGCCAGCAGTGAATCGGGCGGCTACACCTTC	CASSESGGYTF
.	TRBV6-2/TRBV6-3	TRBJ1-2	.	TGTGCCAGCAGTCGCCGAGGTGGAAACTATGGCTACACCTTC	CASSRRGGNYGYTF
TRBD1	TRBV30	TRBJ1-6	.	TGTGCCTGGAGTGTAGGGACAGGGGGCTATTCACCCCTCCACTTT	CAWSVGTGGYSPLHF
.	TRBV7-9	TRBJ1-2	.	TGTGCCAGCAGCTTATCGACGGATTACTATGGCTACACCTTC	CASSLSTDYYGYTF
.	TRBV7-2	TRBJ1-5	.	TGTGCCAGCAGCTTAGCGCGCAGAAGCAATCAGCCCCAGCATTTT	CASSLARRSNQPQHF